These 11 T cell receptor beta chains were all obtained from the same sample, sequenced in a study of blood T cell repertoires in COVID-19. This table comes from immunoSEQ multiplex PCR, and its TCRdb copy is limited to in-frame clones, with some not included. Counted here are some 88,000 clones, roughly 90% occurring once; the ten biggest clones make up about 7.7%. Sequencing input: peripheral blood. All receptors derive from a man aged 55 to 70 with acute or convalescent COVID-19.

V and J are TRBV9 and TRBJ2-2; 8 bases are shared with TRBD1. CDR1 is SGDLS and CDR2 is YYNGEE in the germline V gene. V was pared by 2 bases and J by 3 bases, with 3 bases of the junction left unmatched. The CDR3 length is 15 residues. The CDR3 here is CASSVRGRDTGELFF. CDR3 in DNA: TGTGCCAGCAGCGTCAGGGGGCGAGACACCGGGGAGCTGTTTTTT.

The genes are TRBV7-6 and TRBJ2-1; 8 bases map to TRBD1. The CDR3 has 15 amino acids. Germline trimming cut 4 bases from V and 6 bases from J; bases unmatched to any gene: 8. CDR1 is SGHVS and CDR2 is FNYEAQ in the germline V gene. CDR3 amino acids: CASSSQGQVINEQFF. CDR3 nucleotides: TGTGCCAGCAGCTCACAGGGACAGGTTATCAATGAGCAGTTCTTC.

The V and J genes are TRBV11-3 and TRBJ2-7; 12 bases match TRBD1. Germline V gene lookup returns CDR1 SGHNT and CDR2 YENEEA. The V gene end was trimmed by 1 base and the J gene end by 2 bases; junction bases not matched to a gene: 3. The CDR3 spans 16 residues. The CDR3 coding sequence is TGTGCCAGCAGCTTAGGGGGGACAGGGGGCGCCTACGAGCAGTACTTC. Translation gives CASSLGGTGGAYEQYF.

This clone showed up just a few times. This rearrangement joins TRBV9 to TRBJ2-7, with TRBD2 matching 9 bases. The CDR3 length is 17 residues. The V gene end was trimmed by 0 bases and the J gene end by 0 bases; junction bases not matched to a gene: 7. Germline lookup yields CDR1 SGDLS and CDR2 YYNGEE. CDR3: CASSVDPSGRSSYEQYF. In DNA, the CDR3 is TGTGCCAGCAGCGTAGATCCAAGCGGGAGGTCCTCCTACGAGCAGTACTTC.

The chain has TRBV11-2 and TRBJ1-2; TRBD1 aligns across 8 bases. The germline gives CDR1 SGHAT, CDR2 FQNNGV. V trimming: 5 bases; J trimming: 7 bases; junction bases outside the gene matches: 12. The CDR3 consists of 15 residues. This CDR3 reads CASSALISTGGGYTF. The CDR3 DNA sequence: TGTGCCAGCAGCGCCCTCATATCAACAGGGGGTGGCTACACCTTC. Drawing the rest from reference TRBV11-2 and TRBJ1-2, the complete variable domain is EAGVAQSPRYKIIEKRQSVAFWCNPISGHATLYWYQQILGQGPKLLIQFQNNGVVDDSQLPKDRFSAERLKGVDSTLKIQPAKLEDSAVYLCASSALISTGGGYTFGSGTRLTVV.

The rearrangement joins TRBV30 to TRBJ2-2, with 9 bases fitting TRBD1. In germline, CDR1 is GTSNPN, CDR2 SVGIG (reference sequence). V shed 6 bases and J 4 bases; nucleotides not matched to a gene: 12. The CDR3 is made up of 16 amino acids. The CDR3 protein is CACTPPGQGVTGELFF. Written as DNA, the CDR3 is TGTGCCTGCACACCACCGGGACAGGGTGTCACCGGGGAGCTGTTTTTT.

The rearrangement uses TRBV2 and TRBJ1-3; D unclear. The germline V gene has CDR1 SNHLY and CDR2 FYNNEI. V gave up 6 bases and J gave up 0 bases, with 12 bases separating them. The CDR3 is 15 residues long. Here the CDR3 reads CASREGLHSGNTIYF. In DNA, the CDR3 is TGTGCCAGCAGGGAGGGCCTACACTCTGGAAACACCATATATTTT.

The chain employs TRBV10-3 and TRBJ1-2; D gene unclear. The CDR3 totals 13 residues. The germline CDR1 and CDR2 sequences are ENHRY and SYGVKD. Trimming pared 4 bases from V and 6 bases from J, leaving 12 bases between. The CDR3 here is CAISAGNLDGYTF. In DNA form, the CDR3 reads TGTGCCATCAGTGCCGGGAATTTGGATGGCTACACCTTC.

The chain combines TRBV5-5 with TRBJ1-1; 7 bases are shared with TRBD1. CDR3 length equals 15 residues. V dropped 6 bases and J dropped 6; count of bases not matched to a gene: 14. Germline V gene data show CDR1 as SGHKS and CDR2 as YYEKEE (reference sequence). CDR3 residues: CASTFGGPRGPEAFF. The CDR3 DNA reads TGTGCCAGCACCTTTGGCGGACCGAGGGGGCCTGAAGCTTTCTTT.

V is TRBV15 and J is TRBJ2-1; D uncertain. Trimming removed 3 bases from V and 0 bases from J, with 9 bases in between. Germline V CDR1 and CDR2: LNHNV, YYDKDF (reference sequence). The CDR3 covers 15 residues. The CDR3 protein is CATSRQVRSYNEQFF. The DNA of the CDR3 is TGTGCCACCAGCAGGCAGGTACGCTCCTACAATGAGCAGTTCTTC. The full variable domain, rest sourced from reference TRBV15 and TRBJ2-1, is DAMVIQNPRYQVTQFGKPVTLSCSQTLNHNVMYWYQQKSSQAPKLLFHYYDKDFNNEADTPDNFQSRRPNTSFCFLDIRSPGLGDTAMYLCATSRQVRSYNEQFFGPGTRLTVL.

The chain links TRBV5-8 to TRBJ2-5, with TRBD1 matching over 10 bases. The CDR3 has 14 amino acids. The J segment lost 2 bases and the V segment lost 4 bases, leaving 2 bases of the junction unmatched. Germline CDR1 reads SGHTS; CDR2 reads YDEGEE. For the CDR3, the DNA is TGTGCCAGCAGCCGGGACAGGGGACAAGAGACCCAGTACTTC. Residues: CASSRDRGQETQYF.